The entry below describes one T cell receptor beta chain. Its antigen remains unknown. The sample belongs to a study of OX40 agonist ivuxolimab in advanced cancers. Study-wide background: Patients were approximately 80% male with ages roughly 20 to 85, mean 60. Regarding the study as a whole: Averaging showed that CD8+ T cells had more expanded clones than CD4+ did. The authors did not determine the antigen specificity of the expanded peripheral T cells.

Sampled blood was obtained at baseline, cycle 4 day 1, and cycle 7 day 1. Trimming shortened V by 7 bases and J by 0 bases, and 15 bases separated the two germline ends. Germline CDR1 reads SGHTA; CDR2 reads FQGNSA. The CDR3 contains 15 residues. Clones were sequenced by immunoSEQ multiplex PCR, and TCRdb holds only the in-frame ones, with some missing. Altogether 20,000 to 25,000 clones are present, roughly three quarters being singletons, with the ten largest covering 9.5% to 15%. The sequence was collected from an adult with an advanced solid tumor such as melanoma, head and neck, liver or kidney cancer. V is TRBV7-2 and J is TRBJ1-2, with D perhaps TRBD1 (5 bases). Sequenced material: CD4+ or CD8+ T cells sorted from blood, taken in a trial of the OX40 agonist ivuxolimab. In nucleotides, the CDR3 is TGTGCCAGCACCCTCGCCGGGACGGCTAACTATGGCTACACCTTC. Residues: CASTLAGTANYGYTF.